The 26 T cell receptor beta chains given below trace back to one sample, sequenced in a study of patients and donors after allogeneic stem cell transplantation. TCRdb reprocessed the RT-PCR reads with MiXCR, giving one entry per CDR3 protein. The sample lists about 200,000 distinct CDR3 sequences, around 41% occurring once. The sample taken for sequencing was blood, either unsorted or a sorted T cell fraction (not recorded which). The receptors here all came from a human donor who was either an allogeneic HSCT recipient or a stem cell or donor lymphocyte infusion donor (not recorded which). It is not recorded whose cells these are; they may come from a transplant donor.

This clonotype was seen a handful of times. This rearrangement joins TRBV15 to TRBJ2-1; D gene unclear. V was trimmed by 1 base and J by 7 bases, leaving 17 bases between them. The CDR3 totals 16 residues. From germline, CDR1 is LNHNV and CDR2 YYDKDF (reference sequence). The CDR3 nucleotides read TGTGCCACCAGCAGAGCGGACGCCGCCAAGTGGAATGAGCAGTTCTTC. Its translation: CATSRADAAKWNEQFF. The whole variable domain, remainder taken from reference TRBV15 and TRBJ2-1, is DAMVIQNPRYQVTQFGKPVTLSCSQTLNHNVMYWYQQKSSQAPKLLFHYYDKDFNNEADTPDNFQSRRPNTSFCFLDIRSPGLGDTAMYLCATSRADAAKWNEQFFGPGTRLTVL.

The J gene is TRBJ1-2, the V gene TRBV5-6; 10 nucleotides line up with TRBD1. The CDR3 has 16 residues. Trimming took 0 bases from V and 5 from J; bases not matched to a gene: 7. Germline lookup yields CDR1 SGHDT and CDR2 YYEEEE. CDR3 residues: CASSLENWTGGYGYTF. For the CDR3, the DNA is TGTGCCAGCAGCTTGGAAAATTGGACAGGGGGTTATGGCTACACCTTC.

This clonotype has only a few counts. The rearrangement links TRBV12-3 or TRBV12-4 to TRBJ1-2; D is unclear. V dropped 1 base and J dropped 4 bases, with 4 bases sitting between them. The CDR3 length is 12 residues. CDR3 loop: CASSLGSYGYTF. The CDR3 DNA reads TGTGCCAGCAGTTTAGGCAGCTATGGCTACACCTTC.

This clonotype was counted only a few times. The chain uses TRBV6-2 or TRBV6-3 and TRBJ1-1, with a tentative D call TRBD1 (5 bases). The germline V gene encodes CDR1 MNHEY and CDR2 SVGEGT. Trimming took off 6 bases at V and 0 bases at J, with 14 bases between the two ends. This CDR3 contains 15 residues. The CDR3 sequence is CASRIQALMNTEAFF. DNA for the CDR3: TGTGCCAGCAGGATACAGGCCCTAATGAACACTGAAGCTTTCTTT.

The chain combines TRBV29-1 with TRBJ1-1; the match to TRBD1 covers 7 bases. This CDR3 region has 13 residues. J lost 3 bases, V lost 6 bases, and 7 bases had no gene match. Germline V CDR1 and CDR2: SQVTM, ANQGSEA. The CDR3 region is CSVYDRAYTEAFF. The DNA of the CDR3 is TGCAGCGTATATGACAGGGCCTACACTGAAGCTTTCTTT.

The chain employs TRBV11-2 and TRBJ2-3; 9 nucleotides match TRBD2. Germline V gives CDR1 SGHAT, CDR2 FQNNGV. The V segment lost 7 bases and the J segment 2 bases; nucleotides outside the gene matches: 13. The CDR3 has 17 residues. Here the CDR3 DNA reads TGTGCCAGCATCCATAAATACGGGACTAGCTTCACAGATACGCAGTATTTT. It translates to CASIHKYGTSFTDTQYF.

V and J are TRBV29-1 and TRBJ1-2, with 7 bases lining up with TRBD1. The V segment lost 6 bases and the J segment 0 bases; nucleotides outside the gene matches: 1. There are 12 residues in the CDR3. Germline CDR1 is SQVTM and CDR2 is ANQGSEA. Here the CDR3 reads CSVGTANYGYTF. The CDR3 bases are TGCAGCGTGGGGACAGCTAACTATGGCTACACCTTC.

V gene TRBV20-1 combines with J gene TRBJ2-3; 8 bases match TRBD1. The J segment lost 1 base and the V segment lost 3 bases, leaving 0 bases of the junction unmatched. Germline CDR1 and CDR2: DFQATT and SNEGSKA (reference sequence). The CDR3 totals 13 residues. The CDR3 DNA reads TGCAGTGCTAGGGGACAGGGCACAGATACGCAGTATTTT. This sequence encodes CSARGQGTDTQYF.

The gene calls are TRBV6-1 and TRBJ1-6; possibly TRBD1 for D (5 bases). V lost 8 bases to trimming and J lost 8 bases, with 16 bases between them. CDR3 length equals 14 residues. The germline V gene has CDR1 MNHNS and CDR2 SASEGT. CDR3 region: CASATGTGYSPLHF. The CDR3 DNA sequence: TGTGCCAGCGCCACGGGGACTGGATATTCACCCCTCCACTTT.

The chain couples TRBV7-2 to TRBJ1-2, with D perhaps matching TRBD1 (5 bases). This CDR3 contains 16 residues. From germline, CDR1 is SGHTA and CDR2 FQGNSA. The V end was cut by 2 bases, the J end by 2 bases, with 15 bases between. CDR3 region: CASSLYGGQLNYGYTF. The CDR3 region has the DNA TGTGCCAGCAGCTTATATGGTGGACAACTAAACTATGGCTACACCTTC.

This clonotype was observed a few times. The chain recombines TRBV29-1 with TRBJ2-3; tentative D call: TRBD2 (5 bases). CDR3 length: 16 residues. Trimming took 2 bases from V and 6 from J, leaving 21 bases between them. Germline loops: CDR1 SQVTM, CDR2 ANQGSEA. The chain's CDR3 is CSVESGVRVHIDTQYF. CDR3 DNA sequence: TGCAGCGTTGAATCTGGTGTGCGGGTCCATATCGATACGCAGTATTTT.

This sequence joins TRBV27 and TRBJ2-3, with D possibly TRBD2 on 6 matching bases. CDR1 MNHEY and CDR2 SMNVEV come from the germline V gene (reference sequence). V gave up 5 bases and J gave up 6 bases, with 12 bases separating them. This CDR3 spans 13 amino acids. The CDR3 sequence: CASSPRENDTQYF. As DNA, the CDR3 is TGTGCCAGCAGTCCGCGGGAAAACGATACGCAGTATTTT.

This clonotype has a handful of counts. CDR3 amino acids: CASSRPPGYGYTF. As DNA, the CDR3 is TGTGCCAGCAGCCGCCCCCCAGGGTATGGCTACACCTTC. J is TRBJ1-2 and V is TRBV7-9; D is possibly TRBD1 (5 bases). CDR3 size: 13 residues. Trimming pared 5 bases from V and 5 bases from J, leaving 12 bases between. CDR1 is SEHNR and CDR2 is FQNEAQ in the germline V gene (reference sequence).

In this sample, this clonotype turned up a few times. The chain combines TRBV24-1 with TRBJ2-1, with TRBD2 matching over 15 bases. CDR1 and CDR2 from the germline V gene are KGHDR and SFDVKD. The V segment lost 3 bases and the J segment 5 bases; nucleotides outside the gene matches: 7. The CDR3 totals 18 residues. CDR3 loop: CATSDAWTSGRANNEQFF. The CDR3 DNA follows: TGTGCCACCAGTGATGCCTGGACTAGCGGGAGGGCTAACAATGAGCAGTTCTTC.

CDR3 bases: TGCGCCAGCAGCCAACCGGGACAGGGCCCTGAAGCTTTCTTT. It yields the protein CASSQPGQGPEAFF. The rearrangement uses TRBV4-1 and TRBJ1-1; TRBD1 aligns across 9 bases. Per germline, CDR1 MGHRA and CDR2 YSYEKL. This CDR3 has 14 residues. Trimming cost V 2 bases and J 6 bases; bases outside gene matches: 4.

This chain links TRBV13 with TRBJ2-7; TRBD2 agrees at 9 bases. Germline CDR1 reads PRHDT; CDR2 reads FYEKMQ (reference sequence). This CDR3 contains 15 residues. With V trimmed by 0 bases and J by 3 bases, 3 bases remained unmatched. CDR3 sequence (DNA): TGTGCCAGCAGCTTAGGTGGGACTAGCAGCTACGAGCAGTACTTC. Residues: CASSLGGTSSYEQYF. Full variable domain (rest looked up from reference TRBV13 and TRBJ2-7): AAGVIQSPRHLIKEKRETATLKCYPIPRHDTVYWYQQGPGQDPQFLISFYEKMQSDKGSIPDRFSAQQFSDYHSELNMSSLELGDSALYFCASSLGGTSSYEQYFGPGTRLTVT.

V gene TRBV7-2 combines with J gene TRBJ1-6, with D uncertain. Trimming removed 0 bases at V and 0 bases at J, with 9 bases between. This CDR3 has 17 amino acids. Germline-derived CDR1 and CDR2 are SGHTA and FQGNSA. The CDR3 nucleotides are TGTGCCAGCAGCTTAGCCTCCGGGAGCTCCTATAATTCACCCCTCCACTTT. Residues: CASSLASGSSYNSPLHF.

This clonotype showed up just a few times. The chain uses TRBV29-1 and TRBJ1-2, with 8 bases identical to TRBD1. Germline values: CDR1 SQVTM, CDR2 ANQGSEA. After removal of 3 bases from V and 4 bases from J, the junction contained 4 bases not matched to a gene. The CDR3 loop spans 13 amino acids. CDR3 region: CSVETDRGYGYTF. The CDR3 region has the DNA TGCAGCGTTGAGACCGACAGGGGCTATGGCTACACCTTC.

This chain links TRBV5-5 with TRBJ2-7; 8 bases line up with TRBD1. CDR3 length: 17 residues. The J segment lost 4 bases and the V segment lost 0 bases, leaving 12 bases of the junction unmatched. In germline, CDR1 is SGHKS, CDR2 YYEKEE (reference sequence). CDR3 residues: CASSLDGQTGGYYEQYF. DNA for the CDR3: TGTGCCAGCAGCTTGGATGGACAAACAGGGGGATATTACGAGCAGTACTTC.

This clonotype was seen only a few times. V gene TRBV5-1 combines with J gene TRBJ1-1; a possible D gene is TRBD1 (5 bases). From germline, CDR1 is SGHRS and CDR2 YFSETQ. Trimming took 0 bases from V and 1 from J, leaving 10 bases between them. The CDR3 runs to 15 residues. CDR3 loop: CASSLAGRTNTEAFF. In nucleotides, the CDR3 is TGCGCCAGCAGCTTGGCGGGACGGACGAACACTGAAGCTTTCTTT.

This chain links TRBV20-1 with TRBJ2-7; D may be TRBD2 (6 bases). CDR1 and CDR2 from the germline V gene are DFQATT and SNEGSKA (reference sequence). This CDR3 comprises 14 residues. V was shortened by 5 bases and J by 2 bases, with 16 bases between the two germline ends. The CDR3 protein is CSAVHGTHPYEQYF. The CDR3 DNA follows: TGCAGTGCTGTTCATGGGACTCACCCCTACGAGCAGTACTTC.

The chain has TRBV5-1 and TRBJ1-1; D is uncertain. CDR1 and CDR2 from the germline V gene are SGHRS and YFSETQ. The CDR3 contains 14 residues. The ends were cut back, 4 bases at V and 11 bases at J, with 21 bases in the middle. CDR3 sequence reads: CASSLAPDPYGAFF. CDR3 nucleotides: TGCGCCAGCAGCCTAGCGCCGGACCCATACGGGGCTTTCTTT.

This rearrangement joins TRBV15 to TRBJ1-1, with 11 bases fitting TRBD1. Germline V CDR1 and CDR2: LNHNV, YYDKDF (reference sequence). The trim removed 5 bases at V and 5 bases at J, leaving 10 bases unmatched. This CDR3 is 16 amino acids long. CDR3 bases: TGTGCCACCAGCCGTGTAACCGGGACAGGGGGTACTGAAGCTTTCTTT. It yields the protein CATSRVTGTGGTEAFF.

This clonotype appeared a few times. V usage is TRBV12-3 or TRBV12-4 and J usage is TRBJ2-1, with a weak D call TRBD2 (5 bases). Deletions cut 6 bases from V and 6 bases from J, with 15 bases between. The CDR3 length is 14 residues. CDR3 sequence reads: CASSPSGRANEQFF. The CDR3 region has the DNA TGTGCCAGCAGCCCCAGCGGAAGGGCCAATGAGCAGTTCTTC.

V gene TRBV6-5 combines with J gene TRBJ2-1, with D tentatively TRBD1 (6 bases). From germline, CDR1 is MNHEY and CDR2 SVGAGI. This CDR3 has 14 residues. With 5 bases removed from V and 5 bases from J, the gap between germline ends came to 13 bases. In nucleotides, the CDR3 is TGTGCCAGCAGTCCATATCAGGGGCACAATGAGCAGTTCTTC. This translates into CASSPYQGHNEQFF.

This clonotype was observed a handful of times. The CDR3 coding sequence is TGTGCCAGCAGTTTATGGGGGACTAATGAAAAACTGTTTTTT. It yields the protein CASSLWGTNEKLFF. This chain uses TRBV27 with TRBJ1-4; D perhaps matches TRBD1 (5 bases). The V end was cut by 1 base, the J end by 2 bases, with 5 bases between. Germline CDR1 MNHEY, CDR2 SMNVEV (reference sequence). The CDR3 contains 14 residues.